The present TCR beta chain was sequenced within a study of T cell responses to AZD1222 COVID-19 vaccine. TCRdb keeps only in-frame clones here, not all; method: immunoSEQ multiplex PCR. Among about 57,000 clones, about 86% were seen once, and the ten largest hold roughly 17%. Trimming at V came to 5 bases and at J to 3 bases, leaving 15 bases not matched to a gene. The CDR3 length is 19 residues. The source was peripheral blood, collected on day 0 of AZD1222 vaccination. The TCR originated in an adult in good health. The V and J genes are TRBV23-1 and TRBJ2-3; 12 bases line up with TRBD2. TRBV23-1 is known as an ORF, though its function is uncertain. CDR3 bases: TGCGCCAGCAGTTTCCCGTTTCTAGCGGGAGGGCCTGGAACAGATACGCAGTATTTT. It is translated as CASSFPFLAGGPGTDTQYF.